This T cell receptor (beta chain) was observed in a study of blood T cell repertoires in COVID-19. Study overall: Sites in the United States, Italy and Spain provided acute and convalescent COVID-19 samples. PBMCs, B-cell-depleted T cells, or T cells provided the cDNA or gDNA that made up the material.

This CDR3 region has 13 residues. Original analysis: By means of reference gene primer amplification, nucleated cell counts were estimated. Using immunoSEQ multiplex PCR, the repertoire was profiled, and TCRdb retains in-frame clones only, with some absent. V and J calls plus clone size are reproduced from that table; the DNA served to infer D and trimming. The sample holds approximately 300,000 clones; more than 70% are singletons and the top ten take roughly 1.1%. This chain uses TRBV7-5 with TRBJ1-1. TRBV7-5 is given as a pseudogene. This TCR came from a woman between 50 and 59 years old with acute or convalescent COVID-19. The sample comprised peripheral blood. This chain's CDR3 is CARSLNPGTEAFF. For the CDR3, the DNA is TGTGCCAGAAGCTTAAATCCCGGTACTGAAGCTTTCTTT.